This section outlines one T cell receptor beta chain sequence together with its context. Trimming took 7 bases from V and 2 from J, leaving 17 bases between them. The germline gives CDR1 MNHEY, CDR2 SVGAGI. CDR3 length equals 15 residues. The data are from a study of T cell responses to AZD1222 COVID-19 vaccine. About the study: Second doses that came at about 4 or about 12 weeks were put together.

Only in-frame clones appear in the TCRdb table, and some are missing; sequencing was by immunoSEQ multiplex PCR. The data show approximately 110,000 clones, with around 92% seen just once and 4.2% held by the top ten. The material sequenced was peripheral blood, taken on day 0 of AZD1222 vaccination. The clonotype comes from an adult in good health. The chain employs TRBV6-5 and TRBJ2-5; the D is unclear. CDR3 in DNA: TGTGCCAGCATTGGTAGAACAGCCGGACAAGAGACCCAGTACTTC. It encodes CASIGRTAGQETQYF.